These 30 T cell receptor beta chains were sequenced from one sample in a study of blood T cell repertoires in COVID-19. Generated by immunoSEQ multiplex PCR, the TCRdb table keeps only in-frame clones and is missing some. The repertoire holds around 240,000 clones, with 70% to 90% as singletons. The sample taken for sequencing was PBMCs or T cells enriched from blood (not recorded which). The receptors shown here come from a woman between 45 and 65 years old who had recovered from COVID-19.

The gene calls are TRBV2 and TRBJ1-2; no definite D call. The germline gives CDR1 SNHLY, CDR2 FYNNEI. CDR3 length equals 12 residues. The V end was cut by 3 bases, the J end by 6 bases, with 8 bases between. The CDR3 loop is CASSDGEDGYTF. CDR3 DNA sequence: TGTGCCAGCAGTGACGGGGAGGATGGCTACACCTTC.

There are a few counts of this clone. The CDR3 sequence is CASRDRGQSPLHF. The CDR3 nucleotides are TGTGCCAGCAGGGACAGGGGGCAATCACCCCTCCACTTT. The gene calls are TRBV6-5 and TRBJ1-6, with 11 bases fitting TRBD1. This CDR3 region has 13 residues. The trim removed 6 bases at V and 10 bases at J, leaving 2 bases unmatched. The germline V gene has CDR1 MNHEY and CDR2 SVGAGI.

The chain links TRBV19 to TRBJ2-7; no definite D call. The germline CDR1 and CDR2 sequences are LNHDA and SQIVND (reference sequence). This CDR3 has 13 amino acids. V shed 6 bases and J shed 4 bases, with 13 bases lying between them. The CDR3 reads CASREALGYEQYF. The CDR3 DNA follows: TGTGCCAGTAGAGAGGCCCTAGGTTACGAGCAGTACTTC.

There are a few counts of this clone. The chain couples TRBV28 to TRBJ1-3; D is undetermined. This CDR3 region has 16 residues. Germline CDR1 and CDR2: MDHEN and SYDVKM. V lost 2 bases and J 1 base, leaving 12 bases between the germline ends. The CDR3 loop reads CASSLVLPGSGNTIYF. The DNA of the CDR3 is TGTGCCAGCAGTTTAGTTCTCCCGGGATCTGGAAACACCATATATTTT. The entire variable domain, with the rest obtained from reference TRBV28 and TRBJ1-3, is as follows: DVKVTQSSRYLVKRTGEKVFLECVQDMDHENMFWYRQDPGLGLRLIYFSYDVKMKEKGDIPEGYSVSREKKERFSLILESASTNQTSMYLCASSLVLPGSGNTIYFGEGSWLTVV.

The CDR3 coding sequence is TGTGCCAGCAGCAAACCGACAGGGGTGAACACTGAAGCTTTCTTT. It codes for CASSKPTGVNTEAFF. The chain recombines TRBV21-1 with TRBJ1-1; TRBD1 reflects the table's D call only, with no check against the DNA. TRBV21-1 is deemed a pseudogene. The length of the CDR3 is 15 residues.

The chain uses TRBV3-1 (or the pseudogene TRBV3-2) and TRBJ2-7, with 7 bases matching TRBD2. V was clipped by 4 bases and J by 2 bases; unmatched bases: 2. Germline lookup yields CDR1 LGHDT and CDR2 YNNKEL (reference sequence). The CDR3 runs 13 residues. CDR3 region: CASSRTRTYEQYF. The CDR3 DNA reads TGTGCCAGCAGCCGGACTAGAACCTACGAGCAGTACTTC.

This clone was observed a single time. V usage is TRBV28 and J usage is TRBJ1-4; unclear D gene. The germline V gene encodes CDR1 MDHEN and CDR2 SYDVKM. V lost 10 bases and J 5 bases, leaving 14 bases between the germline ends. The CDR3 sequence is 13 residues long. The CDR3 loop is CAIQSAVNEKLFF. The CDR3, as DNA: TGTGCCATCCAATCGGCGGTAAATGAAAAACTGTTTTTT. Using reference TRBV28 and TRBJ1-4 for the parts outside the CDR3, the full variable domain is DVKVTQSSRYLVKRTGEKVFLECVQDMDHENMFWYRQDPGLGLRLIYFSYDVKMKEKGDIPEGYSVSREKKERFSLILESASTNQTSMYLCAIQSAVNEKLFFGSGTQLSVL.

J is TRBJ1-2 and V is TRBV30; D unclear. Germline CDR1 and CDR2: GTSNPN and SVGIG (reference sequence). Between the trimmed V and J ends, which lost 0 bases and 5 bases, there was a span of 7 bases. CDR3 length: 12 residues. The CDR3 bases are TGTGCCTGGAGTGTGTCTATTTATGGCTACACCTTC. Translated, it gives CAWSVSIYGYTF.

J is TRBJ2-7 and V is TRBV28; 10 bases match TRBD1. Germline lookup yields CDR1 MDHEN and CDR2 SYDVKM. The CDR3 sequence is 16 residues long. With V trimmed by 3 bases and J by 5 bases, 10 bases remained unmatched. The CDR3, as DNA: TGTGCCAGCAGTTTTTACCGGGACAGGGGAGGGGACGAGCAGTACTTC. It yields the protein CASSFYRDRGGDEQYF.

This clone was seen only once. J is TRBJ1-6 and V is TRBV7-2; perhaps TRBD1 as D (6 bases). Germline-derived CDR1 and CDR2 are SGHTA and FQGNSA. The CDR3 totals 15 residues. Trimming cost V 0 bases and J 7 bases, with 10 bases left between them. The CDR3 DNA reads TGTGCCAGCAGCTTAGCGGTACAGGGAAATTCACCCCTCCACTTT. It codes for CASSLAVQGNSPLHF.

J is TRBJ1-1 and V is TRBV12-3 or TRBV12-4; D is perhaps TRBD1 (5 bases). The CDR3 loop spans 13 amino acids. The ends were cut back, 5 bases at V and 3 bases at J, with 10 bases in the middle. The CDR3 region is CASSKGVDTEAFF. CDR3 nucleotides: TGTGCCAGCAGTAAAGGGGTGGACACTGAAGCTTTCTTT.

The chain combines TRBV6-5 with TRBJ1-2, with a possible D match to TRBD1 (5 bases). Germline lookup yields CDR1 MNHEY and CDR2 SVGAGI. Trimming stripped 7 bases from V and 3 bases from J, with 12 bases between. The CDR3 loop spans 13 amino acids. CDR3 in DNA: TGTGCCAGCATAAGAGGAGGGGACTATGGCTACACCTTC. Translating it yields CASIRGGDYGYTF.

V usage is TRBV6-5 and J usage is TRBJ2-7, with D possibly TRBD1 on 5 matching bases. CDR1 and CDR2 from the germline V gene are MNHEY and SVGAGI. There are 14 residues in the CDR3. The germline V and J ends were trimmed by 3 bases and 5 bases, with 14 bases remaining between them. The CDR3 reads CASSYSRVQNEQYF. DNA of the CDR3: TGTGCCAGCAGTTATAGCAGGGTACAGAACGAGCAGTACTTC.

The V call is TRBV7-2, the J call TRBJ1-2; 7 nucleotides align to TRBD1. CDR1 and CDR2 from the germline V gene are SGHTA and FQGNSA. The CDR3 has 15 residues. V was pared by 1 base and J by 4 bases, with 6 bases of the junction left unmatched. The CDR3 DNA follows: TGTGCCAGCAGCTTAGGGACAGGCCAGGGCTATGGCTACACCTTC. It translates to CASSLGTGQGYGYTF.

This clone has only one observation. The V and J genes are TRBV5-6 and TRBJ1-5, with unresolved D. V lost 4 bases and J lost 4, with 18 bases in between. This CDR3 contains 16 residues. Germline V gene sequence: CDR1 SGHDT, CDR2 YYEEEE. DNA for the CDR3: TGTGCCAGCAGCCGCCTCGAGGCAGAAGTAAATCAGCCCCAGCATTTT. Translation: CASSRLEAEVNQPQHF.

This clone was picked up one time. J is TRBJ2-3 and V is TRBV7-8, with a weak D call TRBD2 (5 bases). Trimming stripped 0 bases from V and 1 base from J, with 11 bases between. CDR1 and CDR2 from the germline V gene are SGHVS and FQNEAQ. This CDR3 has 16 residues. This CDR3 reads CASSLAWLAGTDTQYF. The CDR3 coding sequence is TGTGCCAGCAGCTTAGCCTGGCTAGCTGGCACAGATACGCAGTATTTT.

V and J are TRBV2 and TRBJ1-4; D is possibly TRBD1 (5 bases). CDR3 length: 14 amino acids. Germline V gene lookup returns CDR1 SNHLY and CDR2 FYNNEI. Trimming shortened V by 3 bases and J by 8 bases, and 13 bases separated the two germline ends. This CDR3 reads CASSEETRGEKLFF. DNA for the CDR3: TGTGCCAGCAGTGAGGAAACCCGGGGGGAAAAACTGTTTTTT.

The chain recombines TRBV7-9 with TRBJ1-2, with a possible D match to TRBD1 (6 bases). Germline CDR1 is SEHNR and CDR2 is FQNEAQ (reference sequence). The CDR3 totals 13 residues. V was shortened by 3 bases and J by 8 bases, with 13 bases between the two germline ends. CDR3 loop: CASSFTGTEGYTF. CDR3 coding DNA: TGTGCCAGCAGCTTCACAGGGACGGAGGGCTACACCTTC.

The genes are TRBV5-1 and TRBJ2-3, with D perhaps matching TRBD2 (6 bases). The CDR3 loop spans 14 amino acids. Germline V gene data show CDR1 as SGHRS and CDR2 as YFSETQ. V gave up 1 base and J gave up 6 bases, with 12 bases separating them. Here the CDR3 DNA reads TGCGCCAGCAGCTTGATTGGGACTTCGGATACGCAGTATTTT. It encodes CASSLIGTSDTQYF.

The chain is built from TRBV2 and TRBJ2-3; 10 nucleotides match TRBD2. With 0 bases clipped from V and 3 bases from J, the junction kept 3 bases outside the gene matches. CDR3 length: 16 amino acids. The germline V gene encodes CDR1 SNHLY and CDR2 FYNNEI. CDR3 sequence (DNA): TGTGCCAGCAGTGAAGCGGCTAGCGGGAGTACAGATACGCAGTATTTT. Amino acids: CASSEAASGSTDTQYF. The whole variable domain, filled in from reference TRBV2 and TRBJ2-3, reads EPEVTQTPSHQVTQMGQEVILRCVPISNHLYFYWYRQILGQKVEFLVSFYNNEISEKSEIFDDQFSVERPDGSNFTLKIRSTKLEDSAMYFCASSEAASGSTDTQYFGPGTRLTVL.

The chain couples TRBV28 to TRBJ2-7; 7 positions agree with TRBD1. The CDR3 extends over 12 amino acids. The germline V gene has CDR1 MDHEN and CDR2 SYDVKM. The V segment lost 2 bases and the J segment 12 bases; nucleotides outside the gene matches: 7. The CDR3 DNA is TGTGCCAGCAGTTTAGCCCGGGACAGAACGTACTTC. Amino acids: CASSLARDRTYF.

The CDR3 DNA reads as TGTGCCAGCAGTCTCGCTAGCGGGAGCTCGAACACCGGGGAGCTGTTTTTT. Protein: CASSLASGSSNTGELFF. The J gene is TRBJ2-2, the V gene TRBV6-6, with TRBD2 matching 10 bases. The CDR3 sequence is 17 residues long. V dropped 5 bases and J dropped 0; count of bases not matched to a gene: 6. Germline-derived CDR1 and CDR2 are MNHNY and SVGAGI (reference sequence).

This chain links TRBV5-4 with TRBJ1-4; 7 bases match TRBD1. The J segment lost 2 bases and the V segment lost 4 bases, leaving 5 bases of the junction unmatched. CDR3 length equals 15 residues. Germline CDR1 is SGHNT and CDR2 is YYREEE (reference sequence). The CDR3 coding sequence is TGTGCCAGCAGCGCCGCAGGGGGGACTAATGAAAAACTGTTTTTT. As protein: CASSAAGGTNEKLFF.

V gene TRBV18 combines with J gene TRBJ1-5, with TRBD1 identical over 7 bases. The ends lost 4 bases at V and 5 bases at J; junction bases unmatched: 5. Per germline, CDR1 KGHSH and CDR2 LQKENI. The length of the CDR3 is 14 residues. CDR3 DNA sequence: TGTGCCAGCTCACAACAGGGGAGCGATCAGCCCCAGCATTTT. It codes for CASSQQGSDQPQHF.

The genes are TRBV28 and TRBJ2-7, with D perhaps TRBD1 (6 bases). This CDR3 is 14 amino acids long. V was pared by 4 bases and J by 2 bases, with 12 bases between. Germline values: CDR1 MDHEN, CDR2 SYDVKM. DNA for the CDR3: TGTGCCAGCAGTTCTCCCGGACAGACCTACGAGCAGTACTTC. Amino acids: CASSSPGQTYEQYF.

The rearrangement joins TRBV7-8 to TRBJ1-1; D is unresolved. CDR3 length equals 12 residues. V was shortened by 5 bases and J by 7 bases, with 11 bases between the two germline ends. Per germline, CDR1 SGHVS and CDR2 FQNEAQ. The CDR3 bases are TGTGCCAGCAGCCCATCGGGTTATGAAGCTTTCTTT. This codes for CASSPSGYEAFF.

The CDR3 reads CASSLAASGRATGELFF. In nucleotides, the CDR3 is TGTGCCAGCAGCTTGGCGGCTAGCGGGAGGGCCACAGGGGAGCTGTTTTTT. J is TRBJ2-2 and V is TRBV5-8, with 12 bases identical to TRBD2. Germline-derived CDR1 and CDR2 are SGHTS and YDEGEE. The trim removed 0 bases at V and 8 bases at J, leaving 8 bases unmatched. CDR3 length: 17 amino acids.

The V call is TRBV27, the J call TRBJ2-7; 16 nucleotides match TRBD2. The V gene end was trimmed by 3 bases and the J gene end by 4 bases; junction bases not matched to a gene: 12. The CDR3 contains 19 residues. Germline-derived CDR1 and CDR2 are MNHEY and SMNVEV (reference sequence). DNA of the CDR3: TGTGCCAGCAGTTTTCTTTCTCCGGGACTAGCGGGAGGGCCTTACGAGCAGTACTTC. Translated: CASSFLSPGLAGGPYEQYF.

This chain links TRBV3-1 (or the pseudogene TRBV3-2) with TRBJ2-7; TRBD1 matches 7 bases. CDR1 LGHDT and CDR2 YNNKEL come from the germline V gene (reference sequence). The CDR3 contains 13 residues. V was clipped by 1 base and J by 6 bases; unmatched bases: 3. CDR3 nucleotide sequence: TGTGCCAGCAGCCAAGGGTGGACAGGCGAGCAGTACTTC. Translated, it gives CASSQGWTGEQYF.

The CDR3 spells CSATLGNTIYF. DNA of the CDR3: TGCAGTGCTACCCTTGGAAACACCATATATTTT. This chain links TRBV20-1 with TRBJ1-3; D unresolved. This CDR3 spans 11 amino acids. Trimming shortened V by 4 bases and J by 3 bases, and 4 bases separated the two germline ends. Germline values: CDR1 DFQATT, CDR2 SNEGSKA (reference sequence).